The 14 T cell receptor beta chains given below trace back to one sample, sequenced in a study of blood T cell repertoires in COVID-19. Libraries were prepared by immunoSEQ multiplex PCR; TCRdb keeps only in-frame clonotypes and omits some of them. The table lists approximately 50,000 clones, 70% to 85% of them singletons. The sample taken for sequencing was peripheral blood. Receptor source: a human donor in a cohort sampled during active COVID-19.

J is TRBJ1-2 and V is TRBV3-1 (or the pseudogene TRBV3-2); weak D call: TRBD1 (6 bases). Germline V gives CDR1 LGHDT, CDR2 YNNKEL (reference sequence). Trimming cost V 5 bases and J 7 bases, with 20 bases left between them. The CDR3 spans 15 residues. CDR3 loop: CASSKGEGPRGGYTF. The CDR3 nucleotides read TGTGCCAGCAGCAAAGGGGAAGGACCCAGGGGTGGCTACACCTTC.

This clone appeared a single time. J is TRBJ1-1 and V is TRBV3-1 (or the pseudogene TRBV3-2); a weak D match, TRBD1 (6 bases). The length of the CDR3 is 19 residues. CDR1 is LGHDT and CDR2 is YNNKEL in the germline V gene (reference sequence). Trimming stripped 0 bases from V and 1 base from J, with 21 bases between. CDR3 bases: TGTGCCAGCAGCCAAGATCTAGGCAGGGGCCGGGGGGGGAACACTGAAGCTTTCTTT. Residues: CASSQDLGRGRGGNTEAFF.

With regard to this clone: The same CDR3 also results from other DNA sequences found in this sample. The chain combines TRBV30 with TRBJ1-2; 8 positions agree with TRBD1. V was pared by 1 base and J by 4 bases, with 5 bases of the junction left unmatched. Germline CDR1 is GTSNPN and CDR2 is SVGIG (reference sequence). CDR3 size: 14 residues. The CDR3 DNA follows: TGTGCCTGGAGTGGCAGGGGGCTTATCTATGGCTACACCTTC. As protein: CAWSGRGLIYGYTF.

The chain is built from TRBV3-1 (or the pseudogene TRBV3-2) and TRBJ2-7; 13 nucleotides align to TRBD2. This CDR3 spans 16 amino acids. With 0 bases clipped from V and 7 bases from J, the junction kept 6 bases outside the gene matches. Germline V CDR1 and CDR2: LGHDT, YNNKEL (reference sequence). CDR3 in DNA: TGTGCCAGCAGCCAAGATAGGGGACTAGCGGGATGGGAGCAGTACTTC. Translation gives CASSQDRGLAGWEQYF.

The chain is built from TRBV7-9 and TRBJ1-5; 11 nucleotides match TRBD1. Trimming cost V 6 bases and J 6 bases; bases outside gene matches: 4. Germline V gene data show CDR1 as SEHNR and CDR2 as FQNEAQ (reference sequence). The CDR3 totals 14 residues. This CDR3 reads CASRGQGEFQPQHF. CDR3 sequence (DNA): TGTGCCAGCAGGGGACAGGGGGAATTTCAGCCCCAGCATTTT.

The CDR3 DNA follows: TGTGCCAGCAGCTTAGATGCGGGGGGGGGAAACTATGGCTACACCTTC. This gives the protein CASSLDAGGGNYGYTF. The chain links TRBV7-8 to TRBJ1-2, with TRBD1 as a possible D gene (5 bases). Germline CDR1 and CDR2: SGHVS and FQNEAQ. The CDR3 extends over 16 amino acids. The ends were cut back, 1 base at V and 2 bases at J, with 14 bases in the middle.

The rearrangement joins TRBV28 to TRBJ1-3; D remains ambiguous. The CDR3 contains 15 residues. Looked up from germline, CDR1 is MDHEN and CDR2 is SYDVKM. V was clipped by 5 bases and J by 0 bases, with 11 bases between them. The chain's CDR3 is CASSQRVSSGNTIYF. The CDR3 bases are TGTGCCAGCAGTCAGCGGGTTTCCTCTGGAAACACCATATATTTT.

This clone turned up a few times. This sequence joins TRBV28 and TRBJ1-4; 10 nucleotides align to TRBD1. The length of the CDR3 is 17 residues. From germline, CDR1 is MDHEN and CDR2 SYDVKM. J lost 0 bases, V lost 5 bases, and 6 bases had no gene match. The CDR3 DNA is TGTGCCAGCAGTCCCGACAGGGGGCTTTCAACTAATGAAAAACTGTTTTTT. Amino acid sequence: CASSPDRGLSTNEKLFF.

The rearrangement links TRBV5-6 to TRBJ2-5; 10 bases are a match to TRBD2. The germline CDR1 and CDR2 sequences are SGHDT and YYEEEE. V shed 0 bases and J 4 bases; nucleotides not matched to a gene: 9. There are 17 residues in the CDR3. In DNA, the CDR3 is TGTGCCAGCAGCTTGGGTCGGGTAGCGGGAGGTCCAGAGACCCAGTACTTC. It is translated as CASSLGRVAGGPETQYF.

J is TRBJ2-7 and V is TRBV7-9; maybe TRBD2 (6 bases). With 5 bases removed from V and 3 bases from J, the gap between germline ends came to 11 bases. The CDR3 is 13 amino acids. The germline V gene has CDR1 SEHNR and CDR2 FQNEAQ (reference sequence). The CDR3 sequence: CASSPGVVYEQYF. In DNA, the CDR3 is TGTGCCAGCAGCCCGGGAGTAGTCTACGAGCAGTACTTC.

The CDR3 spells CASSQAGTSGRAKDTQYF. CDR3 nucleotides: TGTGCCAGCAGCCAAGCCGGGACTAGCGGGAGGGCTAAAGATACGCAGTATTTT. V gene TRBV4-2 combines with J gene TRBJ2-3; 16 positions match TRBD2. Trimming at V came to 1 base and at J to 5 bases, leaving 6 bases not matched to a gene. The CDR3 consists of 18 residues. Germline V gives CDR1 LGHNA, CDR2 YNFKEQ.

The V and J genes are TRBV10-2 and TRBJ2-1; 10 nucleotides match TRBD2. CDR3 length: 20 residues. Trimming cost V 2 bases and J 4 bases; bases outside gene matches: 17. The germline V gene encodes CDR1 WSHSY and CDR2 SAAADI. The CDR3 bases are TGCGCCAGCAGTGAGATAATCGGGGAATTTAGCGGGAGGCGATACAATGAGCAGTTCTTC. Translated, it gives CASSEIIGEFSGRRYNEQFF.

This clone is medium-sized by share. The rearrangement uses TRBV4-1 and TRBJ2-7; 7 bases agree with TRBD2. V trimming: 0 bases; J trimming: 7 bases; junction bases outside the gene matches: 9. There are 15 residues in the CDR3. Germline CDR1 reads MGHRA; CDR2 reads YSYEKL. As DNA, the CDR3 is TGCGCCAGCAGCCAAGATTCGGGGGGAGCGGGGGAGCAGTACTTC. It yields the protein CASSQDSGGAGEQYF.

This chain uses TRBV2 with TRBJ1-6; no clear D. Germline CDR1 SNHLY, CDR2 FYNNEI. Between the trimmed V and J ends, which lost 6 bases and 8 bases, there was a span of 14 bases. There are 14 residues in the CDR3. CDR3 residues: CASRGSRGDSPLHF. DNA for the CDR3: TGTGCCAGCAGGGGGAGTCGGGGTGATTCACCCCTCCACTTT.